The 12 T cell receptor beta chains reported below all come from one sample, sequenced in a study of blood T cell repertoires in COVID-19. This table comes from immunoSEQ multiplex PCR, and its TCRdb copy is limited to in-frame clones, with some not included. The sample lists over 40,000 clones, approximately 91% occurring once. The sample consisted of peripheral blood. The receptors here all came from a woman aged 80 or over with acute or convalescent COVID-19.

V is TRBV3-1 (or the pseudogene TRBV3-2) and J is TRBJ1-1, with TRBD1 as a possible D gene (5 bases). This CDR3 contains 12 residues. Germline V gives CDR1 LGHDT, CDR2 YNNKEL (reference sequence). V lost 2 bases to trimming and J lost 7 bases, with 8 bases between them. The CDR3 reads CASSQQGIEAFF. CDR3 coding DNA: TGTGCCAGCAGCCAACAGGGAATTGAAGCTTTCTTT.

V usage is TRBV4-3 and J usage is TRBJ2-2, with D perhaps TRBD1 (5 bases). Germline V CDR1 and CDR2: LGHNA, YSLEER. With 0 bases removed from V and 7 bases from J, the gap between germline ends came to 15 bases. The CDR3 covers 16 residues. The CDR3 region is CASSQDSRGRSGELFF. CDR3 nucleotides: TGCGCCAGCAGCCAAGATTCAAGGGGAAGGAGCGGGGAGCTGTTTTTT.

CDR3 bases: TGTGCCAGTAGGCCTCACAGGGGGCTTGGGGCCAACGTCCTGACTTTC. It yields the protein CASRPHRGLGANVLTF. This chain joins TRBV19 and TRBJ2-6; 9 bases fit TRBD1. The CDR3 is 16 amino acids. With V trimmed by 6 bases and J by 3 bases, 6 bases remained unmatched. Germline CDR1 is LNHDA and CDR2 is SQIVND (reference sequence).

This clone was counted a single time. The CDR3 DNA is TGTGCCAGCAGTCCGACTAGCGGGAGTTGGAATGAGCAGTTCTTC. Translating gives CASSPTSGSWNEQFF. This rearrangement joins TRBV5-6 to TRBJ2-1, with 12 bases aligning to TRBD2. This CDR3 comprises 15 residues. The germline CDR1 and CDR2 sequences are SGHDT and YYEEEE. Trimming took 5 bases from V and 7 from J; bases not matched to a gene: 7.

The V and J genes are TRBV7-2 and TRBJ1-5; D is unresolved. The germline gives CDR1 SGHTA, CDR2 FQGNSA. This CDR3 is built from 16 residues. Trimming cost V 1 base and J 2 bases, with 12 bases left between them. CDR3 coding DNA: TGTGCCAGCAGCTTAGTAACCCTTCGGGGCAATCAGCCCCAGCATTTT. This encodes CASSLVTLRGNQPQHF.

CDR3: CSASLGVRNTEAFF. Here the CDR3 DNA reads TGCAGTGCTAGTCTAGGGGTTAGGAACACTGAAGCTTTCTTT. V gene TRBV20-1 combines with J gene TRBJ1-1; perhaps TRBD1 as D (5 bases). The V gene's germline CDR1 is DFQATT and CDR2 SNEGSKA (reference sequence). This CDR3 is built from 14 residues. V dropped 3 bases and J dropped 1 base, with 12 bases sitting between them.

This clone came up once. The chain couples TRBV10-3 to TRBJ2-5; D gene ambiguous. Germline values: CDR1 ENHRY, CDR2 SYGVKD. V gave up 6 bases and J gave up 4 bases, with 12 bases separating them. This CDR3 contains 13 residues. The CDR3 loop reads CAISAGSRETQYF. The CDR3, as DNA: TGTGCCATCAGCGCCGGGTCAAGAGAGACCCAGTACTTC.

The chain has TRBV5-1 and TRBJ2-7, with 7 bases identical to TRBD1. Germline trimming cut 1 base from V and 2 bases from J; bases unmatched to any gene: 9. This CDR3 comprises 16 residues. CDR1 SGHRS and CDR2 YFSETQ come from the germline V gene. The CDR3 region has the DNA TGCGCCAGCAGCTTGTCAGGGGACAGCCTAGCCTACGAGCAGTACTTC. It specifies CASSLSGDSLAYEQYF.

The J gene is TRBJ1-4, the V gene TRBV27; 11 nucleotides line up with TRBD1. CDR1 is MNHEY, CDR2 SMNVEV, per germline (reference sequence). The CDR3 spans 15 residues. The V segment lost 5 bases and the J segment 5 bases; nucleotides outside the gene matches: 4. The CDR3: CASSAWDRGNEKLFF. CDR3 in DNA: TGTGCCAGCAGTGCCTGGGACAGGGGGAATGAAAAACTGTTTTTT. The whole variable domain, remainder taken from reference TRBV27 and TRBJ1-4, is EAQVTQNPRYLITVTGKKLTVTCSQNMNHEYMSWYRQDPGLGLRQIYYSMNVEVTDKGDVPEGYKVSRKEKRNFPLILESPSPNQTSLYFCASSAWDRGNEKLFFGSGTQLSVL.

V and J are TRBV12-3 or TRBV12-4 and TRBJ2-5; 7 nucleotides agree with TRBD1. This CDR3 has 13 residues. The ends lost 5 bases at V and 1 base at J; junction bases unmatched: 1. The DNA of the CDR3 is TGTGCCAGCAGTCGGGACAGCCAAGAGACCCAGTACTTC. It encodes CASSRDSQETQYF.

The chain joins TRBV5-4 to TRBJ1-2; TRBD1 might be the D (6 bases). The ends were cut back, 0 bases at V and 6 bases at J, with 9 bases in the middle. The germline V gene has CDR1 SGHNT and CDR2 YYREEE (reference sequence). The CDR3 is made up of 13 amino acids. For the CDR3, the DNA is TGTGCCAGCAGCTTGGACAGGGCCAATGGCTACACCTTC. Translation gives CASSLDRANGYTF.

This clone appeared once. V usage is TRBV5-4 and J usage is TRBJ2-1; D is ambiguous. Germline CDR1 and CDR2: SGHNT and YYREEE (reference sequence). V was clipped by 5 bases and J by 3 bases, with 24 bases between them. CDR3 length equals 18 residues. CDR3 region: CASRPGRSNPLVYNEQFF. CDR3 sequence (DNA): TGTGCCAGCAGACCTGGTAGGAGCAATCCCCTAGTCTACAATGAGCAGTTCTTC.